This TCR beta chain was obtained from a study of blood T cell repertoires in COVID-19. The CDR3 consists of 13 residues. Germline-derived CDR1 and CDR2 are SGHRS and YFSETQ. The ends were cut back, 4 bases at V and 5 bases at J, with 12 bases in the middle. Clones were read by immunoSEQ multiplex PCR, and TCRdb kept only the in-frame ones, dropping some. The sample includes about 100,000 clones, 80% to 90% of them seen just once. The chain combines TRBV5-1 with TRBJ1-2, with a weak D call TRBD1 (5 bases). The receptor was isolated from a human donor in a cohort sampled during active COVID-19. The sample taken for sequencing was peripheral blood. The CDR3 nucleotides read TGCGCCAGCAGCCCGTCTCAGGGTTATGGCTACACCTTC. This translates into CASSPSQGYGYTF.